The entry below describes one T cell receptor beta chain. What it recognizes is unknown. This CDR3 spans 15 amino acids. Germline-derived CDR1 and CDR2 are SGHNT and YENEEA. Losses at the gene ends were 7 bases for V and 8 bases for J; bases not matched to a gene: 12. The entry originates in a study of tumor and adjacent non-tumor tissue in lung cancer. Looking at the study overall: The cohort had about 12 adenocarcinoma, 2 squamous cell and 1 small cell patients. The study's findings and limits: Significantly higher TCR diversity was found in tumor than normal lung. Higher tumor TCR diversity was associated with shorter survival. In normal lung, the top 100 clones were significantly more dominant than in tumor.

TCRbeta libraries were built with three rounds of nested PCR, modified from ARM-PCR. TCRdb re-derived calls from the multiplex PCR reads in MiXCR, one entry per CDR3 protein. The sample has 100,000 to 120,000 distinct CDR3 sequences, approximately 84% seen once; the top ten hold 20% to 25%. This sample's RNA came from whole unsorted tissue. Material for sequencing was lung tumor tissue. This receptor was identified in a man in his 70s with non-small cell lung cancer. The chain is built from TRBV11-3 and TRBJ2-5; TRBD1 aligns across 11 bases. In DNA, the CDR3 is TGTGCCAGCAACCAAGGACAGGGGGCATACGTAACCCAGTACTTC. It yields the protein CASNQGQGAYVTQYF.